What follows is one T cell receptor (beta chain) and its context. In this sample, this clone turned up a few times. Its antigen is still unknown. The input lacks base qualities; no much larger clone sits a single base away. This sample is drawn from a study of blood T cell repertoires in COVID-19 (dated by TCRdb to the early 2020s). Regarding the research as a whole: The collaborator samples originated in the United States, Italy and Spain and spanned the acute and convalescent phases of COVID-19. Deeply sampled blood TCRbeta repertoires from subjects exposed to, actively infected with, or recovered from COVID-19 were included in the dataset. Where available, HLA class I and class II types were taken from metadata supplied by the sample provider and were not determined by assay-based typing. The samples were drawn from two sources: the first 160 participants of the ongoing ImmuneRACE study, and some 1,300 subjects contributed by 6 global collaborators. The material from the prospective study consisted of cDNA or gDNA derived from T cells, B-cell-depleted T cells, or PBMCs. The repertoires were released in a freely available public database meant as a resource for research on the immune response to SARS-CoV-2. The sample metadata nearly always contained a de-identified subject ID, COVID-19 status, age in years and sex.

The immunoSEQ Assay, a bias-controlled multiplex PCR, was used to amplify TCRbeta CDR3 regions from genomic DNA. For the original study's pipeline: The number of nucleated cells in each sample was estimated by amplification of reference gene primers within the assay. To quantify the absolute abundance of each unique TCRbeta CDR3 rearrangement, sequence reads were collapsed and filtered. Productive Simpson clonality was computed per sample as the square root of Simpson's diversity index over productive rearrangements. The table comes from immuneACCESS by way of TCRdb, which keeps in-frame sequences with V and J called. Part of the clones is missing from these tables; in studies checked, under half for an unresolved V gene and the rest for unknown reasons. D and trimming come from the DNA, and the V and J calls and clone size come from that table. This sample lists about 130,000 clones; under 85% were detected once. The top ten clones comprise around 9.8% of the sample.

The study at large found these results: The amount of clinical and demographic metadata varied by source and participant and was provided uncurated.

Each collaborating institution followed its own protocols to collect whole blood in K2EDTA tubes. Collaborator samples were shipped for TCRbeta analysis as frozen whole blood, isolated PBMCs, or DNA extracted from either sample type. The CDR3 starts with the cysteine, ends with the phenylalanine, and has 15 residues. The CDR3 DNA has 45 bases and is translated from base 1. The germline V gene yields SNHLY for CDR1 and FYNNEI for CDR2. Trimmed from V: 7 bases; trimmed from J: 4 bases; junction bases lacking a gene match: 9. This TCR came from a man aged 40-49 years with active or convalescent COVID-19. Input material: peripheral blood. This chain joins TRBV2 to TRBJ2-3; 9 middle bases align to TRBD1. The CDR3 in this case is CASMRTGQGADTQYF. The DNA sequence is as follows: TGTGCCAGCATGAGAACGGGACAGGGTGCAGATACGCAGTATTTT. The reference TRBV2 and TRBJ2-3 proteins fill in what lies around the CDR3, so the full variable domain reads EPEVTQTPSHQVTQMGQEVILRCVPISNHLYFYWYRQILGQKVEFLVSFYNNEISEKSEIFDDQFSVERPDGSNFTLKIRSTKLEDSAMYFCASMRTGQGADTQYFGPGTRLTVL.